A selection of T cell receptor beta chains follows, all from one sample in a study of CD8+CD57+ T cells in acquired aplastic anemia. TCRdb re-analysed the reads in MiXCR, keeping a single row per CDR3 protein. The repertoire holds over 150,000 distinct CDR3 sequences, with 45% to 60% as singletons. Sequencing input: sorted CD4+, CD8+, or CD8+CD57+ T cells (not recorded which) from PBMCs. These receptors were collected from a human donor with aplastic anemia. CDR3s include the opening cysteine and the closing phenylalanine or tryptophan. A D gene is named only where the DNA matches it firmly. Clone size is shown for a subset of rows, as once, few, many or a class of expanded clone.

TRBJ2-3,TRBV27,few,NA,CASSLSSGISTDTQYF,TGTGCCAGCAGTTTATCATCGGGTATTAGCACAGATACGCAGTATTTT
TRBJ2-7,TRBV10-2,NA,TRBD2,CASGGAGGAYEQYF,TGCGCCAGCGGAGGAGCGGGGGGGGCCTACGAGCAGTACTTC
TRBJ1-6,TRBV5-1,NA,TRBD1,CASSSGGQWGSIHNSPLHF,TGCGCCAGCAGCTCGGGGGGACAGTGGGGCTCCATCCATAATTCACCCCTCCACTTT
TRBJ2-7,TRBV6-1,NA,TRBD1,CASGTGDEQYF,TGTGCCAGCGGGACAGGGGACGAGCAGTACTTC
TRBJ2-7,TRBV29-1,few,NA,CSVEDHATYEQYF,TGCAGCGTTGAAGATCACGCGACCTACGAGCAGTACTTC
TRBJ1-1,TRBV12-3/TRBV12-4,NA,TRBD1,CASSDRGDTEAFF,TGTGCCAGCAGCGACAGGGGCGACACTGAAGCTTTCTTT
TRBJ2-1,TRBV29-1,NA,NA,CSVEVHYRYNEQFF,TGCAGCGTTGAGGTACACTACCGCTACAATGAGCAGTTCTTC
TRBJ2-5,TRBV5-6,NA,TRBD2,CASSPWTSGEQTQYF,TGTGCCAGCAGCCCCTGGACTAGCGGGGAACAGACCCAGTACTTC
TRBJ1-6,TRBV7-9,NA,TRBD1,CASSSPGQGVSPLHF,TGTGCCAGCAGCTCTCCGGGACAGGGAGTTTCACCCCTCCACTTT
TRBJ2-6,TRBV28,few,NA,CASSSQGYGANVLTF,TGTGCCAGCAGTTCCCAGGGTTATGGGGCCAACGTCCTGACTTTC
TRBJ2-7,TRBV29-1,NA,TRBD1,CSVRQGAYEQYF,TGCAGCGTTCGACAGGGGGCGTACGAGCAGTACTTC
TRBJ2-7,TRBV2,NA,NA,CASSRQDTYEQYF,TGTGCCAGCAGTAGACAGGACACCTACGAGCAGTACTTC
TRBJ1-1,TRBV5-1,many,NA,CASSLGNPAEAFF,TGCGCCAGCAGCTTGGGCAATCCTGCTGAAGCTTTCTTT
TRBJ2-7,TRBV3-1,NA,NA,CASSQGGGAAEQYF,TGTGCCAGCTCTCAAGGGGGGGGGGCGGCCGAGCAGTACTTC
TRBJ1-1,TRBV11-1,few,TRBD1,CASSIGSGTGLNTEAFF,TGTGCCAGCAGCATCGGCTCGGGGACAGGGTTGAACACTGAAGCTTTCTTT
TRBJ2-7,TRBV29-1,few,TRBD2,CSVGTSGRYEQYF,TGCAGCGTAGGGACTAGCGGGAGGTACGAGCAGTACTTC
TRBJ2-3,TRBV10-3,many,TRBD2,CAISLSLLSGGESTDTQYF,TGTGCCATCAGTCTGAGCCTCCTTTCTGGGGGGGAAAGCACAGATACGCAGTATTTT
TRBJ2-4,TRBV6-1,NA,NA,CASHPRTTVAKNIQYF,TGTGCCAGCCACCCCCGTACGACGGTAGCCAAAAACATTCAGTACTTC
TRBJ2-3,TRBV20-1,many,TRBD2,CGTTGGETDTQYF,TGCGGGACGACGGGGGGAGAAACAGATACGCAGTATTTT
TRBJ2-1,TRBV2,NA,TRBD1,CASSTGQLYNEQFF,TGTGCCAGCAGTACGGGACAGCTATACAATGAGCAGTTCTTC
TRBJ2-6,TRBV14,many,NA,CASSQGVRSGANVLTF,TGTGCCAGCAGCCAAGGGGTACGCTCTGGGGCCAACGTCCTGACTTTC
TRBJ2-5,TRBV10-3,NA,TRBD1,CAISEPTGEREETQYF,TGTGCCATCAGTGAGCCGACAGGGGAAAGGGAAGAGACCCAGTACTTC
TRBJ1-1,TRBV30,NA,NA,CAWIPRAGNTEAFF,TGTGCCTGGATCCCCCGGGCAGGAAACACTGAAGCTTTCTTT
TRBJ2-7,TRBV29-1,NA,NA,CSYYPGHPYEQYF,TGCAGCTACTACCCGGGACACCCCTACGAGCAGTACTTC
TRBJ2-1,TRBV24-1,few,NA,CATSEPTGDEQFF,TGTGCCACCAGTGAGCCCACAGGCGATGAGCAGTTCTTC
TRBJ2-5,TRBV29-1,NA,NA,CSVPKWGSQETQYF,TGCAGCGTCCCAAAGTGGGGGAGCCAAGAGACCCAGTACTTC